One sample yielded the 14 T cell receptor beta chains listed below, sequenced in a study of blood T cell repertoires in COVID-19. The method was immunoSEQ multiplex PCR; TCRdb's version includes in-frame clones alone and lacks a portion of them. The sample records around 6,000 clones, roughly 80% being singletons. The sample taken for sequencing was peripheral blood. These receptors came from a man aged 55-75 years with acute or convalescent COVID-19.

A few counts support this clone. This chain uses TRBV7-8 with TRBJ1-5; the D is unclear. V was trimmed by 3 bases and J by 2 bases, leaving 11 bases between them. Germline V gene lookup returns CDR1 SGHVS and CDR2 FQNEAQ. The CDR3 is 15 amino acids. The CDR3 loop reads CASSFRELGNQPQHF. The CDR3 coding sequence is TGTGCCAGCAGCTTTAGGGAGTTGGGCAATCAGCCCCAGCATTTT.

This clone was counted a few times. The chain combines TRBV13 with TRBJ1-1; D unclear. V was clipped by 8 bases and J by 6 bases, with 13 bases between them. Germline CDR1 PRHDT, CDR2 FYEKMQ (reference sequence). This CDR3 has 12 residues. The CDR3 loop reads CASQRGGAEAFF. As DNA, the CDR3 is TGTGCCAGCCAGCGGGGTGGCGCTGAAGCTTTCTTT.

This clone was observed once. The V gene is TRBV5-8, the J gene TRBJ1-1, with TRBD1 matching 10 bases. Germline trimming cut 6 bases from V and 10 bases from J; bases unmatched to any gene: 15. This CDR3 is 15 amino acids long. Germline lookup yields CDR1 SGHTS and CDR2 YDEGEE. The CDR3, as DNA: TGTGCCAGCACCCTTCTTCAGACAGGGGGCGCAGGAGCTTTCTTT. Amino acid sequence: CASTLLQTGGAGAFF.

The chain has TRBV7-2 and TRBJ2-3; D remains unclear. The V end was cut by 6 bases, the J end by 4 bases, with 14 bases between. The CDR3 runs to 14 residues. The germline V gene encodes CDR1 SGHTA and CDR2 FQGNSA. The CDR3 loop reads CASRLKDTADTQYF. CDR3 bases: TGTGCCAGCAGATTAAAAGACACAGCAGATACGCAGTATTTT.

The chain couples TRBV5-4 to TRBJ1-1; the match to TRBD1 covers 9 bases. The CDR3 contains 16 residues. The germline V gene encodes CDR1 SGHNT and CDR2 YYREEE (reference sequence). The J segment lost 2 bases and the V segment lost 1 base, leaving 6 bases of the junction unmatched. This CDR3 reads CASSLPLGQGNTEAFF. CDR3 DNA: TGTGCCAGCAGCTTGCCTTTGGGACAGGGAAACACTGAAGCTTTCTTT.

The chain carries TRBV2 and TRBJ1-2; 7 bases are shared with TRBD1. Germline values: CDR1 SNHLY, CDR2 FYNNEI. Losses at the gene ends were 7 bases for V and 2 bases for J; bases not matched to a gene: 4. The CDR3 is 13 residues long. CDR3 bases: TGTGCCAGCACGGGACAGAGGAACTATGGCTACACCTTC. This sequence encodes CASTGQRNYGYTF. Full variable domain (outside the CDR3, taken from reference TRBV2 and TRBJ1-2): EPEVTQTPSHQVTQMGQEVILRCVPISNHLYFYWYRQILGQKVEFLVSFYNNEISEKSEIFDDQFSVERPDGSNFTLKIRSTKLEDSAMYFCASTGQRNYGYTFGSGTRLTVV.

The chain employs TRBV29-1 and TRBJ1-5, with D unclear. The ends were cut back, 6 bases at V and 8 bases at J, with 17 bases in the middle. From germline, CDR1 is SQVTM and CDR2 ANQGSEA. This CDR3 has 13 residues. The CDR3 is CSVGRDEREPQHF. The DNA for the CDR3 is TGCAGCGTCGGACGGGATGAGAGGGAGCCCCAGCATTTT.

The chain links TRBV6-2 or TRBV6-3 to TRBJ2-7; D may be TRBD1 (5 bases). The CDR3 has 15 amino acids. The germline gives CDR1 MNHEY, CDR2 SVGEGT. V was clipped by 5 bases and J by 3 bases, with 17 bases between them. CDR3 loop: CASSPILGQIYEQYF. The DNA of the CDR3 is TGTGCCAGCAGTCCAATACTCGGACAAATCTACGAGCAGTACTTC.

This chain uses TRBV19 with TRBJ2-3; no firm D call. This CDR3 comprises 11 residues. Germline CDR1 and CDR2: LNHDA and SQIVND (reference sequence). Trimming took 5 bases from V and 5 from J, leaving 5 bases between them. In DNA form, the CDR3 reads TGTGCCAGTAGTCACGGAGATACGCAGTATTTT. Its protein product is CASSHGDTQYF.

V usage is TRBV7-8 and J usage is TRBJ2-7; D might be TRBD2 (6 bases). This CDR3 spans 14 amino acids. Deletions cut 5 bases from V and 2 bases from J, with 13 bases between. Germline assignment: CDR1 SGHVS and CDR2 FQNEAQ. CDR3 nucleotide sequence: TGTGCCAGCAGCACAGGCGGGATTACCTACGAGCAGTACTTC. The encoded protein is CASSTGGITYEQYF. Looking up the rest from reference TRBV7-8 and TRBJ2-7 gives the full variable domain: GAGVSQSPRYKVAKRGQDVALRCDPISGHVSLFWYQQALGQGPEFLTYFQNEAQLDKSGLPSDRFFAERPEGSVSTLKIQRTQQEDSAVYLCASSTGGITYEQYFGPGTRLTVT.

The rearrangement links TRBV6-4 to TRBJ2-1; 14 nucleotides agree with TRBD2. CDR1 and CDR2 (germline): MRHNA, SNTAGT. The CDR3 has 15 residues. The J segment lost 6 bases and the V segment lost 4 bases, leaving 2 bases of the junction unmatched. The chain's CDR3 is CASSAGTSGSNEQFF. Here the CDR3 DNA reads TGTGCCAGCAGTGCCGGGACTAGCGGGAGCAATGAGCAGTTCTTC.

This clone occurred a few times. J is TRBJ1-2 and V is TRBV5-8; 9 bases match TRBD1. This CDR3 contains 16 residues. Germline CDR1 is SGHTS and CDR2 is YDEGEE. Trimming took 4 bases from V and 5 from J; bases not matched to a gene: 12. DNA of the CDR3: TGTGCCAGCAGCAACCGGGACAGGGAGTATACTTATGGCTACACCTTC. This encodes CASSNRDREYTYGYTF.

The chain couples TRBV29-1 to TRBJ2-3, with 7 bases identical to TRBD1. CDR1 is SQVTM and CDR2 is ANQGSEA in the germline V gene. The CDR3 contains 15 residues. V lost 7 bases and J lost 1; bases outside the gene matches: 11. CDR3 coding DNA: TGCAGCGCCAAGACAGGGCTTTTAGGCACAGATACGCAGTATTTT. Protein product: CSAKTGLLGTDTQYF.

The V gene is TRBV7-9, the J gene TRBJ2-1; 8 bases align to TRBD1. The CDR3 spans 15 residues. Trimming took 3 bases from V and 4 from J; bases not matched to a gene: 5. Germline assignment: CDR1 SEHNR and CDR2 FQNEAQ (reference sequence). In DNA, the CDR3 is TGTGCCAGCAGCTTGAGGCAGGGGGCATACAATGAGCAGTTCTTC. Amino acids: CASSLRQGAYNEQFF.